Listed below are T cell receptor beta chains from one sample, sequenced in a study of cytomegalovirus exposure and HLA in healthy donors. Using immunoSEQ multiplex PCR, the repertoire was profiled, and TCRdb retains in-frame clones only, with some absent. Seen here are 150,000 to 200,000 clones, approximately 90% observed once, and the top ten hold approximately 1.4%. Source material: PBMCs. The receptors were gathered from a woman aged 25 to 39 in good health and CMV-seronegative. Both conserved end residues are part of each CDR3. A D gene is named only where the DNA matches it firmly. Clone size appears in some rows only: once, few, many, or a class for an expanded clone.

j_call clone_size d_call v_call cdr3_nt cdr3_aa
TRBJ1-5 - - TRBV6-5 TGTGCCAGCAGTCAAGGGGCAGACGGCAATCAGCCCCAGCATTTT CASSQGADGNQPQHF
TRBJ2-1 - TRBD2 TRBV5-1 TGCGCCAGCAGCTTGGACCCAGCGGGGAACAATGAGCAGTTCTTC CASSLDPAGNNEQFF
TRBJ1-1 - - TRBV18 TGTGCCAGCTCACCATTCGCCCCCGGGGGGCCGAACACTGAAGCTTTCTTT CASSPFAPGGPNTEAFF
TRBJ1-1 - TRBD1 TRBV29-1 TGCAGCGTTGAAAGGCAGGGGGCCTTCGGAGCTTTCTTT CSVERQGAFGAFF
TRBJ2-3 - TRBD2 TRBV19 TGTGCCAGTAGTATCTTAGCGGGGGATACGCAGTATTTT CASSILAGDTQYF
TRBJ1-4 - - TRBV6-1 TGTGCCAGCAGTGAAACCCTATTTGCAACTAATGAAAAACTGTTTTTT CASSETLFATNEKLFF
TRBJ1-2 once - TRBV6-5 TGTGCCAGCAGTCAATTAACGACAGGTGGCTATGGCTACACCTTC CASSQLTTGGYGYTF
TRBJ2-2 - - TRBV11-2 TGTGCCAGCAGCTTGGAGCGGGTGAGGAACACCGGGGAGCTGTTTTTT CASSLERVRNTGELFF
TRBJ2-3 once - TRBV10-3 TGTGCCATCAGGGCCGGGGATACAGATACGCAGTATTTT CAIRAGDTDTQYF
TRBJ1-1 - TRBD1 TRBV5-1 TGCGCCAGCAGCCGAGGGACAGGGGGGAAGCTAATGAACACTGAAGCTTTCTTT CASSRGTGGKLMNTEAFF
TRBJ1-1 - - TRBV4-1 TGCGCCAGCAGCCATCCTGGACAGATGAACACTGAAGCTTTCTTT CASSHPGQMNTEAFF
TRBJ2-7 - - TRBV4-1 TGCGCCAGCAGCCAAGAGGGCAGGGGTTACGAGCAGTACTTC CASSQEGRGYEQYF
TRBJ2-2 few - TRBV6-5 TGTGCCAGCCGAGCGGCCGGGGAGCTGTTTTTT CASRAAGELFF
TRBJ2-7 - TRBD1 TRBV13 TGTGCCAGCAGCGCGGACAGGGGTAGGGGCGAGCAGTACTTC CASSADRGRGEQYF
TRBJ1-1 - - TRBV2 TGTGCCAGCAGTGACAGGACAATGAACACTGAAGCTTTCTTT CASSDRTMNTEAFF
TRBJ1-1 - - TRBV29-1 TGCAGCGTCGTCCGGGAAAGGACTGAAGCTTTCTTT CSVVRERTEAFF
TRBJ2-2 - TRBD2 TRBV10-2 TGCGCCAGCAGTGAGAGGGGACTAGCGGCCTACACCGGGGAGCTGTTTTTT CASSERGLAAYTGELFF
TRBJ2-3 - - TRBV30 TGTGCCTGGGGGGGCCGGGGGGCCCCAGATACGCAGTATTTT CAWGGRGAPDTQYF
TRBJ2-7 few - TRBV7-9 TGTGCCAGCAGCTTAGTTGACAGATCCTACGAGCAGTACTTC CASSLVDRSYEQYF
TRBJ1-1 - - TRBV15 TGTGCCACCAGCTGGGGGCAGGGTGAAGCTTTCTTT CATSWGQGEAFF
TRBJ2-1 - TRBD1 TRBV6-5 TGTGCCAGCAGTCCCGACAGGGGACGCATCTATGAGCAGTTCTTC CASSPDRGRIYEQFF
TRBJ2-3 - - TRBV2 TGTGCCAGGCGGGGAACCTTAACGGCGGGGGCCACAGATACGCAGTATTTT CARRGTLTAGATDTQYF
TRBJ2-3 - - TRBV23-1 TGCGCCAGCACCTCTCCGCGGTACACAGATACGCAGTATTTT CASTSPRYTDTQYF
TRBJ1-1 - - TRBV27 TGTGCCAGCAGTTTATCGTCCGGGGGCACTGAAGCTTTCTTT CASSLSSGGTEAFF
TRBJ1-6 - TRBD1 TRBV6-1 TGTGCCAGCAGTGAAGGACCAAGACAGGGAGATTCACCCCTCCACTTT CASSEGPRQGDSPLHF
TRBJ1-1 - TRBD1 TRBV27 TGTGCCAGCAGTTTATCGTGGACAGGGGCCCAAGGTGAAGCTTTCTTT CASSLSWTGAQGEAFF
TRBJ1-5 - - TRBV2 TGTGCCAGCAGTGCCAGGGGACCCCCCCTGAATCAGCCCCAGCATTTT CASSARGPPLNQPQHF
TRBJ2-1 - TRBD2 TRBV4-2 TGTGCCAGCAGCCGGACCGGGACTAGCGGGGTCCAGCTACCGGTCTTC CASSRTGTSGVQLPVF
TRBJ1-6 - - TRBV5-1 TGCGCCAGCAGCTCGACTACAGGGCTGACCCTCCACTTT CASSSTTGLTLHF
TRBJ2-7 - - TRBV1 TGCACCAGCAGCCAAGATAAGGCGAGGGGAGGGGGATTC CTSSQDKARGGGF